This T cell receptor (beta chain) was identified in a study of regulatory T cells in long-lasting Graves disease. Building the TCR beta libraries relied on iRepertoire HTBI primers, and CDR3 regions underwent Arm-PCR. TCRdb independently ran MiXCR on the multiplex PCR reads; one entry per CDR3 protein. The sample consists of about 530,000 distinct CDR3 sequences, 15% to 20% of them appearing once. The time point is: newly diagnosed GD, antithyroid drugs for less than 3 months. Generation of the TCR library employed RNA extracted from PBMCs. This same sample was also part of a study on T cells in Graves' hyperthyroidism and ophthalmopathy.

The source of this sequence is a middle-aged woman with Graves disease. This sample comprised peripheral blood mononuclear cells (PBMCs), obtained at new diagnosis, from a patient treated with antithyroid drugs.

The CDR3 reads CSARDVGGVNTEAFF. The CDR3 DNA follows: TGCAGTGCTAGAGATGTGGGGGGAGTGAACACTGAAGCTTTCTTT. The V gene is TRBV20-1, the J gene TRBJ1-1; D perhaps matches TRBD1 (5 bases). CDR3 size: 15 residues. Germline V lookup: CDR1 DFQATT, CDR2 SNEGSKA (reference sequence). Trimming removed 0 bases at V and 0 bases at J, with 11 bases between.